What follows are 8 T cell receptor beta chains derived from one specimen sequenced in a study of T cell repertoires in cytomegalovirus infection. No cognate antigen is known for these TCRs. TCRdb independently ran MiXCR on the reads; one entry per CDR3 protein. The sample has 45,000 to 50,000 distinct CDR3 sequences; about a fifth are singletons. The sequencing used CD8+ T cells from cultured PBMCs, collected from culture after CMV antigen stimulation. The receptors here all came from a human donor in good health (CMV status not recorded). Some clones in this sample may be carry-over from other donors' samples.

The chain joins TRBV14 to TRBJ2-7, with a weak D call TRBD2 (5 bases). The CDR3 extends over 13 amino acids. Germline values: CDR1 SGHDN, CDR2 FVKESK. V dropped 4 bases and J dropped 2 bases, with 9 bases sitting between them. This CDR3 reads CASSPAAPYEQYF. The CDR3 DNA reads TGTGCCAGCAGCCCAGCGGCCCCCTACGAGCAGTACTTC.

This clonotype was detected many times. The V gene is TRBV7-2, the J gene TRBJ2-1; D is unclear. From germline, CDR1 is SGHTA and CDR2 FQGNSA. This CDR3 comprises 16 residues. Trimming took off 5 bases at V and 4 bases at J, with 18 bases between the two ends. The CDR3 sequence is CASSDQDPGLYNEQFF. The CDR3 DNA follows: TGTGCCAGCAGCGATCAGGACCCTGGATTATACAATGAGCAGTTCTTC.

The chain recombines TRBV24-1 with TRBJ2-3; 10 bases are a match to TRBD2. Germline V gives CDR1 KGHDR, CDR2 SFDVKD. This CDR3 has 16 residues. This CDR3 is CATAPTSGDPTDTQYF. The DNA of the CDR3 is TGTGCAACCGCTCCTACTAGCGGGGACCCCACAGATACGCAGTATTTT.

CDR3 region: CSVELVSFKAPTGELFF. The CDR3 bases are TGCAGCGTTGAATTGGTCTCATTCAAAGCCCCGACCGGGGAGCTGTTTTTT. This chain connects TRBV29-1 to TRBJ2-2; D not certain. The CDR3 spans 17 residues. Germline V CDR1 and CDR2: SQVTM, ANQGSEA. V was trimmed by 2 bases and J by 5 bases, leaving 21 bases between them.

This clonotype was counted ten times or more. V usage is TRBV7-2 and J usage is TRBJ1-1; D might be TRBD1 (5 bases). The CDR3 extends over 16 amino acids. The V end lost 1 base, the J end lost 5 bases, and 17 bases lay between the germline ends. The germline V gene encodes CDR1 SGHTA and CDR2 FQGNSA. The CDR3 is CASSLGGLGVGTEAFF. Written as DNA, the CDR3 is TGTGCCAGCAGCTTAGGTGGTTTAGGGGTCGGGACTGAAGCTTTCTTT.

V and J are TRBV15 and TRBJ2-7, with 10 bases matching TRBD1. Unmatched junction bases numbered 5, after V lost 5 bases and J lost 7 bases. The length of the CDR3 is 13 residues. The germline V gene has CDR1 LNHNV and CDR2 YYDKDF (reference sequence). The CDR3 DNA sequence: TGTGCCACCAGCGGGACAGGGGATATTGAGCAGTACTTC. Translation gives CATSGTGDIEQYF.

This clonotype was recorded at least ten times. This sequence joins TRBV7-8 and TRBJ2-2; D not resolved. Between the trimmed V and J ends, which lost 3 bases and 1 base, there was a span of 6 bases. CDR1 and CDR2 from the germline V gene are SGHVS and FQNEAQ. CDR3 size: 14 residues. In DNA, the CDR3 is TGTGCCAGCAGCTTTGAACAGAACACCGGGGAGCTGTTTTTT. The encoded protein is CASSFEQNTGELFF.

This clonotype occurred a few times. The chain joins TRBV2 to TRBJ2-7, with TRBD2 matching over 8 bases. CDR3 length: 13 amino acids. Germline CDR1 is SNHLY and CDR2 is FYNNEI. V shed 8 bases and J 7 bases; nucleotides not matched to a gene: 10. The CDR3 region has the DNA TGTGCCAGCTCCTCCGGGAGGGGTCTTGAGCAGTACTTC. Its protein is CASSSGRGLEQYF. Using reference TRBV2 and TRBJ2-7 for the parts outside the CDR3, the full variable domain is EPEVTQTPSHQVTQMGQEVILRCVPISNHLYFYWYRQILGQKVEFLVSFYNNEISEKSEIFDDQFSVERPDGSNFTLKIRSTKLEDSAMYFCASSSGRGLEQYFGPGTRLTVT.